The present TCR beta chain was sequenced within a study of cytomegalovirus exposure and HLA in healthy donors. In the case of this clone: Its antigen is still unknown.

The donors were members of the validation cohort comprising about 130 subjects, separate from the roughly 650-subject first cohort. Assay used: immunoSEQ multiplex PCR; TCRdb lists only in-frame clones, some missing. The data contain approximately 200,000 clones, around four fifths of them seen just once; the ten biggest clones take up roughly 7%. Study-level points and caveats: The tendency of first-cohort TCR clusters to co-occur in the approximately 120 validation repertoires was identified by a subsequent analysis. The classifier, whose performance was assessed in both the original and validation cohorts, reportedly diagnosed cytomegalovirus status with high specificity and sensitivity.

The CDR3 has 14 amino acids. The V gene's germline CDR1 is SGDLS and CDR2 YYNGEE. After removal of 0 bases from V and 9 bases from J, the junction contained 4 bases not matched to a gene. The rearrangement uses TRBV9 and TRBJ2-1; 9 positions agree with TRBD2. The clonotype originates from a man in his late teens or twenties in good health and CMV-seropositive. The sequenced sample consisted of PBMCs. CDR3 sequence: CASSVALAGTEQFF. Here the CDR3 DNA reads TGTGCCAGCAGCGTAGCCCTAGCGGGGACTGAGCAGTTCTTC.